This passage covers 27 T cell receptor beta chains from one sample sequenced in a study of glioma-infiltrating T cells after dendritic cell vaccination. Sequencing used immunoSEQ multiplex PCR; TCRdb keeps in-frame clones, though not all of them. The sample lists 80,000 to 100,000 clones; approximately 81% were seen once. This sample comprised blood, obtained before dendritic cell vaccination. These receptor sequences come from a human donor with glioblastoma.

The chain uses TRBV19 and TRBJ1-2; 8 positions match TRBD1. The J segment lost 4 bases and the V segment lost 6 bases, leaving 4 bases of the junction unmatched. The CDR3 has 13 amino acids. Germline V gene lookup returns CDR1 LNHDA and CDR2 SQIVND (reference sequence). In DNA form, the CDR3 reads TGTGCCAGTAGGGGGACAGGCATCTATGGCTACACCTTC. Translation: CASRGTGIYGYTF. The full variable domain, in which reference TRBV19 and TRBJ1-2 provide the parts outside the CDR3, is DGGITQSPKYLFRKEGQNVTLSCEQNLNHDAMYWYRQDPGQGLRLIYYSQIVNDFQKGDIAEGYSVSREKKESFPLTVTSAQKNPTAFYLCASRGTGIYGYTFGSGTRLTVV.

The chain couples TRBV7-3 to TRBJ1-2; 7 positions match TRBD1. Trimming cost V 5 bases and J 8 bases; bases outside gene matches: 8. Germline CDR1 reads SGHTA; CDR2 reads FQGTGA. The CDR3 runs 13 residues. CDR3 DNA: TGTGCCAGCAGCCCCTCTCAGGGGGTGGGCTACACCTTC. It is translated as CASSPSQGVGYTF.

The genes are TRBV10-3 and TRBJ2-7, with 15 bases identical to TRBD2. The germline V gene encodes CDR1 ENHRY and CDR2 SYGVKD. This CDR3 has 17 amino acids. J lost 2 bases, V lost 4 bases, and 6 bases had no gene match. In nucleotides, the CDR3 is TGTGCCATCAGTGTGGGACTAGCGGGAGGCCCTGCCTACGAGCAGTACTTC. Translated: CAISVGLAGGPAYEQYF.

This clone was seen once. This rearrangement joins TRBV23-1 to TRBJ2-1; possibly TRBD2 for D (5 bases). TRBV23-1 is given ORF status, its function remaining uncertain. Trimming took off 10 bases at V and 0 bases at J, with 13 bases between the two ends. This CDR3 contains 14 residues. CDR3 in amino acids: CANVGSSSYNEQFF. The CDR3 DNA follows: TGCGCCAACGTGGGGAGTAGCTCCTACAATGAGCAGTTCTTC.

The chain combines TRBV4-1 with TRBJ1-1, with D possibly TRBD1 on 6 matching bases. The CDR3 extends over 15 amino acids. Trimming removed 0 bases from V and 4 bases from J, with 12 bases in between. Germline V CDR1 and CDR2: MGHRA, YSYEKL. The CDR3 is CASSQETTGSTEAFF. The CDR3, as DNA: TGCGCCAGCAGCCAAGAGACTACAGGGAGCACTGAAGCTTTCTTT.

The chain recombines TRBV15 with TRBJ2-5; D is perhaps TRBD1 (5 bases). Per the germline V gene, CDR1 is LNHNV and CDR2 is YYDKDF (reference sequence). The CDR3 totals 16 residues. V was trimmed by 4 bases and J by 5 bases, leaving 20 bases between them. CDR3 DNA sequence: TGTGCCACCAGCAAGGTCCCAGGGCCCCCGTGGGAGACCCAGTACTTC. It is translated as CATSKVPGPPWETQYF.

This chain uses TRBV4-1 with TRBJ2-5, with D maybe TRBD2 (5 bases). This CDR3 is built from 15 residues. V lost 5 bases and J 1 base, leaving 14 bases between the germline ends. The germline gives CDR1 MGHRA, CDR2 YSYEKL. DNA for the CDR3: TGCGCCAGCAGCGGGGTCGGGGAAACCCAAGAGACCCAGTACTTC. Its translation is CASSGVGETQETQYF.

The rearrangement joins TRBV2 to TRBJ2-3; a possible D gene is TRBD2 (6 bases). This CDR3 has 15 amino acids. Germline V gene sequence: CDR1 SNHLY, CDR2 FYNNEI. Trimming shortened V by 7 bases and J by 2 bases, and 16 bases separated the two germline ends. The CDR3 nucleotides are TGTGCCAGCACCCGTGGAGGGTATGACACAGATACGCAGTATTTT. It is translated as CASTRGGYDTDTQYF. The full variable domain, its missing parts supplied by reference TRBV2 and TRBJ2-3, is EPEVTQTPSHQVTQMGQEVILRCVPISNHLYFYWYRQILGQKVEFLVSFYNNEISEKSEIFDDQFSVERPDGSNFTLKIRSTKLEDSAMYFCASTRGGYDTDTQYFGPGTRLTVL.

The V call is TRBV5-1, the J call TRBJ2-3; D perhaps matches TRBD1 (6 bases). The CDR3 extends over 14 amino acids. Trimming took 2 bases from V and 4 from J, leaving 11 bases between them. The V gene's germline CDR1 is SGHRS and CDR2 YFSETQ. The CDR3 loop is CASSLRTGPDTQYF. In DNA form, the CDR3 reads TGCGCCAGCAGCTTACGTACAGGGCCAGATACGCAGTATTTT.

V gene TRBV29-1 combines with J gene TRBJ2-3, with D hard to call. Trimming took 2 bases from V and 2 from J, leaving 8 bases between them. This CDR3 comprises 13 residues. In germline, CDR1 is SQVTM, CDR2 ANQGSEA. The CDR3 reads CSVEFVHTDTQYF. In DNA, the CDR3 is TGCAGCGTTGAATTTGTCCACACAGATACGCAGTATTTT.

This rearrangement joins TRBV9 to TRBJ2-2, with 8 nucleotides matching TRBD2. This CDR3 comprises 18 residues. V lost 4 bases, J lost 0 bases, and 11 bases stayed unmatched. CDR1 and CDR2 (germline): SGDLS, YYNGEE. The CDR3 loop reads CASSITGGSGSNTGELFF. In DNA form, the CDR3 reads TGTGCCAGCAGCATAACGGGGGGGAGCGGGTCGAACACCGGGGAGCTGTTTTTT.

This rearrangement joins TRBV2 to TRBJ2-5; D is ambiguous. The germline V gene encodes CDR1 SNHLY and CDR2 FYNNEI. V lost 4 bases to trimming and J lost 4 bases, with 10 bases between them. This CDR3 contains 13 residues. The CDR3 DNA sequence: TGTGCCAGCAGTGCGTCGCGGTCAGAGACCCAGTACTTC. Translation gives CASSASRSETQYF.

The J gene is TRBJ2-1, the V gene TRBV7-3; 9 bases map to TRBD2. This CDR3 has 16 residues. V shed 5 bases, J shed 1 base, and the junction held 6 bases outside the gene matches. Germline CDR1 and CDR2: SGHTA and FQGTGA. This CDR3 is CASSPDSGRSYNEQFF. The CDR3 DNA follows: TGTGCCAGCAGCCCAGACAGCGGGAGGTCCTACAATGAGCAGTTCTTC.

This chain joins TRBV11-2 and TRBJ2-5, with 12 positions matching TRBD2. Germline CDR1 SGHAT, CDR2 FQNNGV. Unmatched junction bases numbered 4, after V lost 3 bases and J lost 5 bases. The CDR3 is made up of 15 amino acids. The CDR3 here is CASSLPSGGAETQYF. CDR3 nucleotides: TGTGCCAGCAGCTTGCCTAGCGGGGGGGCGGAGACCCAGTACTTC.

The chain combines TRBV27 with TRBJ2-1; 8 bases line up with TRBD1. The germline CDR1 and CDR2 sequences are MNHEY and SMNVEV (reference sequence). The CDR3 extends over 16 amino acids. V lost 2 bases and J lost 4; bases outside the gene matches: 7. The CDR3 nucleotides are TGTGCCAGCAGTTTAACGCAGGGGGCGAAGTACAATGAGCAGTTCTTC. This sequence encodes CASSLTQGAKYNEQFF.

This chain connects TRBV6-5 to TRBJ2-7; TRBD2 aligns across 11 bases. The J segment lost 0 bases and the V segment lost 6 bases, leaving 1 base of the junction unmatched. The CDR3 is made up of 14 amino acids. Germline V gives CDR1 MNHEY, CDR2 SVGAGI. The CDR3 nucleotides are TGTGCCAGCAGGGGACTAGCGGCCTCCTACGAGCAGTACTTC. Protein: CASRGLAASYEQYF.

The chain uses TRBV28 and TRBJ2-7, with a tentative D call TRBD1 (6 bases). Trimming removed 2 bases at V and 12 bases at J, with 14 bases between. In germline, CDR1 is MDHEN, CDR2 SYDVKM. The CDR3 covers 12 residues. CDR3 DNA sequence: TGTGCCAGCAGTTTACCCTTTTGGGGGCTGTACTTC. This gives the protein CASSLPFWGLYF.

Sample share makes this clone medium-sized (0.01 to 0.1%). The rearrangement joins TRBV19 to TRBJ1-2; 7 bases match TRBD1. J was trimmed by 8 bases and V by 4 bases; bases with no gene match: 7. The germline CDR1 and CDR2 sequences are LNHDA and SQIVND (reference sequence). This CDR3 comprises 13 residues. The CDR3 coding sequence is TGTGCCAGTAGTAGACCGGGGACAGCCGGCTACACCTTC. Its protein product is CASSRPGTAGYTF.

The V and J genes are TRBV2 and TRBJ2-5, with a tentative D call TRBD2 (5 bases). The V end lost 5 bases, the J end lost 4 bases, and 11 bases lay between the germline ends. The CDR3 spans 13 residues. From germline, CDR1 is SNHLY and CDR2 FYNNEI. The CDR3 DNA follows: TGTGCCAGCAGTATAGCGTTCGTAGAGACCCAGTACTTC. The encoded protein is CASSIAFVETQYF.

There are a few counts of this clone. The chain employs TRBV7-9 and TRBJ1-2, with D possibly TRBD1 on 6 matching bases. Trimming left V 5 bases short and J 8 bases short, with 15 bases between. Germline CDR1 and CDR2: SEHNR and FQNEAQ (reference sequence). This CDR3 has 13 residues. The chain's CDR3 is CASSPGAGVGYTF. CDR3 nucleotide sequence: TGTGCCAGCAGCCCCGGCGCAGGGGTGGGCTACACCTTC.

The chain couples TRBV30 to TRBJ1-2; TRBD1 is a possible D gene (6 bases). V lost 3 bases to trimming and J lost 5 bases, with 16 bases between them. Germline CDR1 and CDR2: GTSNPN and SVGIG (reference sequence). CDR3 length equals 14 residues. CDR3 DNA: TGTGCCTGGAGAAATCCTTACAGGGTTTATGGCTACACCTTC. This translates into CAWRNPYRVYGYTF.

This chain joins TRBV28 and TRBJ1-2, with no clear D. CDR3 length: 15 residues. V was clipped by 10 bases and J by 7 bases, with 25 bases between them. Germline V gene lookup returns CDR1 MDHEN and CDR2 SYDVKM. The CDR3 DNA reads as TGTGCCACCCGAGGACCGGGAGAGCCTTACTCTGGCTACACCTTC. The encoded protein is CATRGPGEPYSGYTF.

This clone was counted once. This chain joins TRBV5-1 and TRBJ2-3; 7 bases are a match to TRBD2. Germline CDR1 SGHRS, CDR2 YFSETQ. V trimming: 4 bases; J trimming: 0 bases; junction bases outside the gene matches: 8. The CDR3 spans 16 residues. In DNA form, the CDR3 reads TGCGCCAGCAGCCTCGACACTAGCGCCAGCACAGATACGCAGTATTTT. Residues: CASSLDTSASTDTQYF.

This sequence joins TRBV7-6 and TRBJ2-1, with 10 bases aligning to TRBD1. There are 16 residues in the CDR3. Looked up from germline, CDR1 is SGHVS and CDR2 is FNYEAQ. The V and J ends lost 2 bases and 4 bases, in that order; junction bases with no gene match: 5. Here the CDR3 reads CASSLNPGQGYNEQFF. CDR3 sequence (DNA): TGTGCCAGCAGCTTAAACCCGGGACAGGGGTACAATGAGCAGTTCTTC.

In its sample, this clone was seen a few times. This rearrangement joins TRBV5-1 to TRBJ2-1; TRBD1 matches 9 bases. The CDR3 spans 16 residues. With 3 bases clipped from V and 8 bases from J, the junction kept 12 bases outside the gene matches. Germline V gives CDR1 SGHRS, CDR2 YFSETQ. The CDR3 DNA reads TGCGCCAGCAGCTCACCGGGACAGGGTAAATCCGATGAGCAGTTCTTC. Protein sequence: CASSSPGQGKSDEQFF.

The chain combines TRBV18 with TRBJ2-7; no firm D call. V gave up 5 bases and J gave up 6 bases, with 8 bases separating them. The CDR3 has 11 residues. Germline assignment: CDR1 KGHSH and CDR2 LQKENI. CDR3 sequence: CASSKGGEQYF. CDR3 nucleotides: TGTGCCAGCTCAAAAGGCGGCGAGCAGTACTTC.

The chain links TRBV28 to TRBJ1-4; a weak D match, TRBD1 (5 bases). The CDR3 contains 15 residues. Trimming removed 5 bases at V and 0 bases at J, with 10 bases between. Germline loops: CDR1 MDHEN, CDR2 SYDVKM. CDR3 sequence reads: CASSVPTATNEKLFF. CDR3 DNA sequence: TGTGCCAGCAGTGTCCCGACAGCAACTAATGAAAAACTGTTTTTT. Supplemented by reference TRBV28 and TRBJ1-4, the full variable domain reads DVKVTQSSRYLVKRTGEKVFLECVQDMDHENMFWYRQDPGLGLRLIYFSYDVKMKEKGDIPEGYSVSREKKERFSLILESASTNQTSMYLCASSVPTATNEKLFFGSGTQLSVL.